Presented here are 13 T cell receptor beta chains from one specimen sequenced in a study of T cell responses to AZD1222 COVID-19 vaccine. Using immunoSEQ multiplex PCR, the repertoire was profiled, and TCRdb retains in-frame clones only, with some absent. In the table there are over 100,000 clones, 90% of which are singletons. Specimen: peripheral blood, collected on day 0 of AZD1222 vaccination. Source of these receptors: an adult in good health.

This chain links TRBV5-1 with TRBJ1-2; TRBD1 matches at 8 bases. Germline trimming cut 4 bases from V and 4 bases from J; bases unmatched to any gene: 9. Looked up from germline, CDR1 is SGHRS and CDR2 is YFSETQ. CDR3 length: 15 amino acids. The CDR3 here is CASSRTTGDGYGYTF. The CDR3 DNA sequence: TGCGCCAGCAGCCGAACGACAGGGGATGGCTATGGCTACACCTTC.

The chain carries TRBV4-1 and TRBJ2-5, with D possibly TRBD2 on 5 matching bases. Trimming stripped 0 bases from V and 11 bases from J, with 10 bases between. The CDR3 spans 12 residues. Per the germline V gene, CDR1 is MGHRA and CDR2 is YSYEKL. CDR3: CASSQEAGPQYF. The CDR3 region has the DNA TGCGCCAGCAGCCAAGAGGCGGGCCCACAGTACTTC.

This clone was detected a few times. This chain links TRBV28 with TRBJ1-4; D unclear. This CDR3 contains 14 residues. Trimming cost V 5 bases and J 6 bases, with 13 bases left between them. Per germline, CDR1 MDHEN and CDR2 SYDVKM. In DNA, the CDR3 is TGTGCCAGCAGTCAGACTCCAACCCATGAAAAACTGTTTTTT. Translated: CASSQTPTHEKLFF.

The J gene is TRBJ2-5, the V gene TRBV6-5; 9 bases align to TRBD2. Germline V CDR1 and CDR2: MNHEY, SVGAGI. J was trimmed by 4 bases and V by 7 bases; bases with no gene match: 7. This CDR3 has 14 amino acids. CDR3 coding DNA: TGTGCCAGCACGGGCGGGGGGGCCTTAGAGACCCAGTACTTC. Translation: CASTGGGALETQYF.

This chain uses TRBV19 with TRBJ1-1; D unresolved. Trimming removed 1 base from V and 7 bases from J, with 7 bases in between. Germline-derived CDR1 and CDR2 are LNHDA and SQIVND (reference sequence). There are 12 residues in the CDR3. The CDR3 spells CASSIGDYEAFF. The CDR3 DNA is TGTGCCAGTAGTATAGGGGATTATGAAGCTTTCTTT.

This chain joins TRBV6-5 and TRBJ2-5, with D uncertain. The CDR3 totals 14 residues. V was cut by 4 bases and J by 1 base, with 10 bases left in between. CDR1 is MNHEY, CDR2 SVGAGI, per germline. For the CDR3, the DNA is TGTGCCAGCAGTTTTACAGCTGGCCAAGAGACCCAGTACTTC. It is translated as CASSFTAGQETQYF.

The chain employs TRBV7-2 and TRBJ1-2; D uncertain. The CDR3 covers 16 residues. V was cut by 5 bases and J by 8 bases, with 24 bases left in between. Germline V gene data show CDR1 as SGHTA and CDR2 as FQGNSA. CDR3 residues: CASSPIGLDQILGYTF. The CDR3 region has the DNA TGTGCCAGCAGCCCAATAGGGTTGGACCAAATTCTAGGCTACACCTTC.

The chain combines TRBV7-2 with TRBJ1-4; 9 bases are shared with TRBD1. Germline V gene lookup returns CDR1 SGHTA and CDR2 FQGNSA. CDR3 length equals 14 residues. With V trimmed by 5 bases and J by 8 bases, 6 bases remained unmatched. CDR3 sequence (DNA): TGTGCCAGCAGCCAGGGACAGGGAGAAGAAAAACTGTTTTTT. Protein: CASSQGQGEEKLFF.

The V gene is TRBV12-2, the J gene TRBJ1-4; the table calls TRBD1, which could not be checked here. TRBV12-2 is a pseudogene segment. The CDR3 runs to 14 residues. Here the CDR3 DNA reads TGTGCAAGTCGCCCAGGGACAGCAACTGAAAAACTGTTTTTT. Amino acids: CASRPGTATEKLFF.

This clone was found a few times. The chain links TRBV6-4 to TRBJ2-1, with D possibly TRBD1 on 6 matching bases. Germline V gene sequence: CDR1 MRHNA, CDR2 SNTAGT. Deletions cut 4 bases from V and 2 bases from J, with 12 bases between. The CDR3 has 15 amino acids. CDR3 DNA sequence: TGTGCCAGCAGTGTCCAGGGGTCCCCCTACAATGAGCAGTTCTTC. It translates to CASSVQGSPYNEQFF.

The chain is built from TRBV20-1 and TRBJ1-5; TRBD1 matches at 7 bases. The V segment lost 3 bases and the J segment 5 bases; nucleotides outside the gene matches: 10. This CDR3 contains 15 residues. Germline lookup yields CDR1 DFQATT and CDR2 SNEGSKA (reference sequence). Here the CDR3 reads CSASQGGGADQPQHF. Written as DNA, the CDR3 is TGCAGTGCTAGTCAGGGGGGGGGAGCCGATCAGCCCCAGCATTTT.

The V call is TRBV28, the J call TRBJ1-2, with TRBD1 as a possible D gene (5 bases). Germline CDR1 and CDR2: MDHEN and SYDVKM. The CDR3 is 14 amino acids. Trimming left V 4 bases short and J 8 bases short, with 17 bases between. The CDR3 loop reads CASSSPLGGGGYTF. The CDR3 nucleotides are TGTGCCAGCAGTTCACCGTTGGGGGGTGGAGGCTACACCTTC.

The chain is built from TRBV2 and TRBJ2-4; D tentatively fits TRBD1 or TRBD2 (6 bases each). Germline values: CDR1 SNHLY, CDR2 FYNNEI. Deletions cut 8 bases from V and 6 bases from J, with 14 bases between. This CDR3 contains 13 residues. This chain's CDR3 is CASGGRTRNIQYF. In DNA, the CDR3 is TGTGCCAGCGGGGGGCGCACCCGAAACATTCAGTACTTC.